Here is one T cell receptor beta chain with its context. Antigen unknown. The sample is drawn from a study of blood T cells in healthy people across ages. Whole-study findings and limits: Both naive CD4+ cell counts and diversity were greater in long-lived donors than in aged donors.

The second PCR ran about 6 to 11 cycles with a sample-barcoded 5' primer and J-beta primers. TCRdb reprocessed the 5' RACE reads via MiXCR and lists one record per CDR3 protein. Among 1.2 million to 1.5 million distinct CDR3 sequences listed, around 59% were seen once. This CDR3 comprises 16 residues. V was clipped by 0 bases and J by 8 bases, with 19 bases between them. Looked up from germline, CDR1 is MRHNA and CDR2 is SNTAGT. The clonotype was recovered from a man between 18 and 35 years old in good health. This sequence joins TRBV6-4 and TRBJ1-2; D not certain. The sample consisted of blood. DNA of the CDR3: TGTGCCAGCAGTGACTCGACCAAGGGCCGGAGAGGGGGCTACACCTTC. It codes for CASSDSTKGRRGGYTF.